The T cell receptor (beta chain) described here comes from a study of STAT5B mutations in CD4+ large granular lymphocyte leukemia. The study, taken as a whole, reports: 8/27 top patient clones versus 2/35 control clones were TRBV06-family.

Libraries were prepared by immunoSEQ multiplex PCR; TCRdb keeps only in-frame clonotypes and omits some of them. The sample holds approximately 30,000 clones, 76% seen once. The germline V gene encodes CDR1 MNHEY and CDR2 SVGAGI. This CDR3 has 14 amino acids. V trimming: 4 bases; J trimming: 7 bases; junction bases outside the gene matches: 7. With respect to this clone: Its target is not known.

The material sequenced was CD4+ T cells from blood buffy coats. The sequence was obtained from a human donor in good health. V gene TRBV6-5 combines with J gene TRBJ2-7, with 10 bases that match TRBD1. The CDR3 DNA is TGTGCCAGCAGTTCACGACAGGGGGCGGGAGAGCAGTACTTC. This encodes CASSSRQGAGEQYF.